This T cell receptor (beta chain) originates from a study of blood T cell repertoires in COVID-19. Study background: T cells, B-cell-depleted T cells, or PBMCs supplied cDNA or gDNA.

Original processing notes: The assay estimated nucleated cells by amplifying reference gene primers. The repertoire was sequenced with immunoSEQ multiplex PCR; TCRdb's copy has only in-frame clones and lacks some. V, J and clone size derive from that table, while D and trimming were established from the DNA sequence. The sample lists approximately 100,000 clones; 70% to 90% were seen once. The CDR3 contains 16 residues. Trimming shortened V by 3 bases and J by 7 bases, and 20 bases separated the two germline ends. Germline assignment: CDR1 SGHKS and CDR2 YYEKEE (reference sequence). The source of this sequence is a woman in her sixties with acute or convalescent COVID-19. The rearrangement uses TRBV5-5 and TRBJ2-1; D may be TRBD1 (5 bases). The specimen was peripheral blood. DNA for the CDR3: TGTGCCAGCAGCTCGGACCAGCCTGCAGGGTATAATGAGCAGTTCTTC. Translation gives CASSSDQPAGYNEQFF.